Listed here are 16 T cell receptor beta chains from one sample, sequenced in a study of OX40 agonist ivuxolimab in advanced cancers. Sequencing was performed with immunoSEQ multiplex PCR; in TCRdb, only in-frame clones are kept and a portion is missing. In the table there are 100,000 or so clones, just over 85% of which are singletons. The sample consisted of CD4+ or CD8+ T cells sorted from blood, taken in a trial of the OX40 agonist ivuxolimab. The receptors were gathered from an adult with an advanced solid tumor such as melanoma, head and neck, liver or kidney cancer.

This clone has just one count. CDR3 residues: CASKPRDSYGYTF. Written as DNA, the CDR3 is TGTGCCAGCAAACCCCGGGACAGCTATGGCTACACCTTC. The chain has TRBV27 and TRBJ1-2; 7 bases match TRBD1. From germline, CDR1 is MNHEY and CDR2 SMNVEV (reference sequence). J was trimmed by 4 bases and V by 7 bases; bases with no gene match: 6. This CDR3 is built from 13 residues.

The chain carries TRBV7-3 and TRBJ2-1; 14 bases match TRBD2. CDR3 size: 18 residues. Germline values: CDR1 SGHTA, CDR2 FQGTGA. Unmatched junction bases numbered 6, after V lost 3 bases and J lost 2 bases. CDR3 nucleotides: TGTGCCAGCAGCTTTGGTCGACTAGCGGGAGGGCCCTACAATGAGCAGTTCTTC. Translated, it gives CASSFGRLAGGPYNEQFF.

The V and J genes are TRBV5-4 and TRBJ2-5; D gene unclear. Germline assignment: CDR1 SGHNT and CDR2 YYREEE (reference sequence). V was cut by 3 bases and J by 2 bases, with 5 bases left in between. This CDR3 comprises 12 residues. The CDR3 sequence is CASSSTQETQYF. The CDR3 nucleotides are TGTGCCAGCAGCTCGACTCAAGAGACCCAGTACTTC.

This chain joins TRBV7-2 and TRBJ2-1; 7 bases match TRBD2. J gave up 9 bases and V 7 bases, and 15 bases lay outside the gene matches. Germline V gene sequence: CDR1 SGHTA, CDR2 FQGNSA. The CDR3 length is 15 residues. The CDR3 is CASKTGGAILGEQFF. In DNA form, the CDR3 reads TGTGCCAGCAAAACGGGAGGAGCGATTCTTGGTGAGCAGTTCTTC.

On this clone itself: Other DNA sequences in this sample translate to the same CDR3. This chain connects TRBV6-5 to TRBJ1-1; D is possibly TRBD1 (6 bases). Germline V gives CDR1 MNHEY, CDR2 SVGAGI. Trimming took 5 bases from V and 1 from J, leaving 8 bases between them. This CDR3 is 13 amino acids long. As DNA, the CDR3 is TGTGCCAGCAGTCTACAGGGGAACACTGAAGCTTTCTTT. Its protein is CASSLQGNTEAFF.

The chain carries TRBV14 and TRBJ1-1; D gene unclear. The V end was cut by 2 bases, the J end by 0 bases, with 4 bases between. CDR1 is SGHDN, CDR2 FVKESK, per germline. The CDR3 consists of 13 residues. The CDR3 loop reads CASSQSLNTEAFF. CDR3 nucleotides: TGTGCCAGCAGCCAATCTTTGAACACTGAAGCTTTCTTT.

The chain links TRBV10-2 to TRBJ1-2, with D tentatively TRBD1 (6 bases). The length of the CDR3 is 16 residues. V lost 0 bases to trimming and J lost 6 bases, with 17 bases between them. Germline V gene lookup returns CDR1 WSHSY and CDR2 SAAADI. CDR3 coding DNA: TGCGCCAGCAGTGAGTCGGCGGGGGGCGAGGGGGATGGCTACACCTTC. This gives the protein CASSESAGGEGDGYTF.

This clone was found once. J is TRBJ2-5 and V is TRBV19; 7 positions agree with TRBD2. V lost 5 bases and J lost 4; bases outside the gene matches: 4. The CDR3 contains 13 residues. CDR1 and CDR2 (germline): LNHDA, SQIVND (reference sequence). The CDR3 spells CASSRLAGETQYF. The DNA for the CDR3 is TGTGCCAGTAGTCGACTAGCTGGAGAGACCCAGTACTTC.

J is TRBJ1-1 and V is TRBV28; no reliable D call. The germline V gene has CDR1 MDHEN and CDR2 SYDVKM. Trimming left V 6 bases short and J 7 bases short, with 15 bases between. The CDR3 loop spans 13 amino acids. This chain's CDR3 is CASRREKPVEAFF. CDR3 bases: TGTGCCAGCAGACGAGAGAAACCAGTTGAAGCTTTCTTT.

A note on this clone: A junction boundary mismatches the germline segment, possibly from a read error. V is TRBV10-3 and J is TRBJ1-2, with TRBD1 as a possible D gene (6 bases). The CDR3 has 13 residues. In germline, CDR1 is ENHRY, CDR2 SYGVKD. The CDR3 loop reads CAINEGGNYGYTF. CDR3 bases: TGTGCCATCAATGAGGGGGGGAACTATGGCTACACCTTC.

V usage is TRBV9 and J usage is TRBJ2-3; possibly TRBD1 or TRBD2 for D (5 bases each). The V end lost 4 bases, the J end lost 1 base, and 10 bases lay between the germline ends. The germline V gene encodes CDR1 SGDLS and CDR2 YYNGEE. This CDR3 region has 14 residues. This chain's CDR3 is CASSPRGGTDTQYF. CDR3 bases: TGTGCCAGCAGCCCGAGGGGCGGCACAGATACGCAGTATTTT.

The V call is TRBV7-6, the J call TRBJ1-3; D perhaps matches TRBD1 (5 bases). V was clipped by 2 bases and J by 2 bases, with 13 bases between them. This CDR3 spans 16 amino acids. The germline V gene encodes CDR1 SGHVS and CDR2 FNYEAQ. This chain's CDR3 is CASSLHHQGTGNTIYF. The CDR3, as DNA: TGTGCCAGCAGCTTACACCATCAGGGCACTGGAAACACCATATATTTT.

V and J are TRBV4-1 and TRBJ2-5; TRBD2 aligns across 8 bases. With 0 bases clipped from V and 5 bases from J, the junction kept 17 bases outside the gene matches. The length of the CDR3 is 19 residues. Germline assignment: CDR1 MGHRA and CDR2 YSYEKL. In nucleotides, the CDR3 is TGCGCCAGCAGCCAAGATCTGAGGCGTAAAGCGGGAGTGGGGGAGACCCAGTACTTC. Its translation is CASSQDLRRKAGVGETQYF.

This clone has just one count. V and J are TRBV18 and TRBJ2-3, with TRBD2 identical over 10 bases. Trimming took 2 bases from V and 4 from J; bases not matched to a gene: 3. CDR3 size: 15 residues. CDR1 and CDR2 (germline): KGHSH, LQKENI. CDR3 bases: TGTGCCAGCTCACCAGGGACTAGCGATCCAGATACGCAGTATTTT. Its translation: CASSPGTSDPDTQYF.

This chain joins TRBV27 and TRBJ2-1; 11 bases are shared with TRBD2. Germline lookup yields CDR1 MNHEY and CDR2 SMNVEV (reference sequence). This CDR3 spans 13 amino acids. Trimming removed 5 bases from V and 12 bases from J; junction bases left unmatched: 6. CDR3 region: CASSPTSGSVQFF. The CDR3 DNA is TGTGCCAGCAGTCCTACTAGCGGGAGCGTGCAGTTCTTC.

V and J are TRBV6-4 and TRBJ2-5; no clear D. Trimming removed 7 bases from V and 5 bases from J, with 11 bases in between. This CDR3 has 12 residues. Germline V gives CDR1 MRHNA, CDR2 SNTAGT. The CDR3 reads CASIGVRETQYF. In nucleotides, the CDR3 is TGTGCCAGCATTGGCGTGAGGGAGACCCAGTACTTC.